This is a list of T cell receptor beta chains from one sample in a study of metastatic and nonmetastatic thyroid tumors. TCRdb re-clonotyped the PCR reads via MiXCR. The sample has approximately 65,000 clones, 4% to 5% seen once. Material for sequencing was blood. The receptors were gathered from a female donor with papillary thyroid cancer or a benign thyroid nodule (not recorded which). Some clones in this sample may be carry-over from other donors' samples. Both conserved end residues are part of each CDR3. A D gene is named only where the DNA matches it firmly.

V gene: TRBV5-1
CDR3 length: 14
D gene: .
J gene: TRBJ1-6
CDR3 protein: CASSLGQDDSPLHF

V gene: TRBV7-3
CDR3 length: 15
D gene: .
J gene: TRBJ2-2
CDR3 protein: CASSLEVSSAGELFF

V gene: TRBV27
CDR3 length: 15
D gene: .
J gene: TRBJ2-7
CDR3 protein: CASSPMAKVVYEQYF

V gene: TRBV18
CDR3 length: 15
D gene: .
J gene: TRBJ2-2
CDR3 protein: CASSRETVDTGELFF

V gene: TRBV5-8
CDR3 length: 17
D gene: TRBD2
J gene: TRBJ2-1
CDR3 protein: CASSSGLAGVAHNEQFF

V gene: TRBV5-1
CDR3 length: 14
D gene: TRBD1
J gene: TRBJ2-5
CDR3 protein: CASSLEGARETQYF

V gene: TRBV20-1
CDR3 length: 14
D gene: .
J gene: TRBJ1-3
CDR3 protein: CSARTYNSGNTIYF

V gene: TRBV7-6
CDR3 length: 14
D gene: .
J gene: TRBJ2-2
CDR3 protein: CASSLGLQTGELFF

V gene: TRBV5-4
CDR3 length: 15
D gene: TRBD2
J gene: TRBJ2-7
CDR3 protein: CASSAGLAASGEQYF

V gene: TRBV30
CDR3 length: 15
D gene: .
J gene: TRBJ1-4
CDR3 protein: CAWSDSGGSNEKLFF

V gene: TRBV11-3
CDR3 length: 14
D gene: .
J gene: TRBJ2-2
CDR3 protein: CASTTSEGAGELFF

V gene: TRBV2
CDR3 length: 12
D gene: .
J gene: TRBJ1-2
CDR3 protein: CASSEDLYGYTF

V gene: TRBV13
CDR3 length: 13
D gene: .
J gene: TRBJ2-7
CDR3 protein: CASSLGQGHEQYF

V gene: TRBV4-1
CDR3 length: 18
D gene: .
J gene: TRBJ2-1
CDR3 protein: CASSQEALAVPPKNEQFF

V gene: TRBV19
CDR3 length: 15
D gene: TRBD2
J gene: TRBJ2-1
CDR3 protein: CASRTGTSGYNEQFF

V gene: TRBV30
CDR3 length: 14
D gene: .
J gene: TRBJ1-4
CDR3 protein: CACVPGTRNEKLFF

V gene: TRBV30
CDR3 length: 12
D gene: TRBD2
J gene: TRBJ2-1
CDR3 protein: CAWSSSGGSQFF

V gene: TRBV11-3
CDR3 length: 14
D gene: .
J gene: TRBJ2-1
CDR3 protein: CASSLTHSYNEQFF

V gene: TRBV12-3/TRBV12-4
CDR3 length: 17
D gene: .
J gene: TRBJ1-5
CDR3 protein: CASSNGHGAAGNQPQHF

V gene: TRBV20-1
CDR3 length: 14
D gene: TRBD1
J gene: TRBJ1-1
CDR3 protein: CSAREGTGVTEAFF

V gene: TRBV27
CDR3 length: 13
D gene: TRBD1
J gene: TRBJ1-2
CDR3 protein: CASGDRESYGYTF

V gene: TRBV27
CDR3 length: 14
D gene: .
J gene: TRBJ2-7
CDR3 protein: CASSLSWASYEQYF

V gene: TRBV27
CDR3 length: 13
D gene: .
J gene: TRBJ1-2
CDR3 protein: CASSRDGYYGYTF

V gene: TRBV6-4
CDR3 length: 13
D gene: .
J gene: TRBJ1-6
CDR3 protein: CASSGEENSPLHF

V gene: TRBV4-2
CDR3 length: 17
D gene: TRBD1
J gene: TRBJ2-2
CDR3 protein: CASSQERGTGGTGELFF

V gene: TRBV18
CDR3 length: 13
D gene: .
J gene: TRBJ2-5
CDR3 protein: CASSPSREETQYF

V gene: TRBV6-6
CDR3 length: 17
D gene: .
J gene: TRBJ2-5
CDR3 protein: CASSYSGLPPPQETQYF

V gene: TRBV28
CDR3 length: 17
D gene: .
J gene: TRBJ1-2
CDR3 protein: CASSLGGGGCYIYGYTF

V gene: TRBV2
CDR3 length: 14
D gene: TRBD1
J gene: TRBJ1-5
CDR3 protein: CASKRDRTGQPQHF

V gene: TRBV6-1
CDR3 length: 15
D gene: TRBD1
J gene: TRBJ2-3
CDR3 protein: CASRPTGVCTDTQYF

V gene: TRBV6-5
CDR3 length: 18
D gene: TRBD1
J gene: TRBJ1-1
CDR3 protein: CASSSDRVIGQGYTEAFF

V gene: TRBV19
CDR3 length: 13
D gene: .
J gene: TRBJ1-5
CDR3 protein: CASSMTGGQPQHF

V gene: TRBV6-1
CDR3 length: 15
D gene: .
J gene: TRBJ1-6
CDR3 protein: CASSLDDGSRAPLHF

V gene: TRBV29-1
CDR3 length: 16
D gene: TRBD1
J gene: TRBJ2-1
CDR3 protein: CSVEEGTGGSYNEQFF

V gene: TRBV14
CDR3 length: 16
D gene: TRBD1
J gene: TRBJ1-1
CDR3 protein: CASSQRTGLLGTEAFF

V gene: TRBV5-1
CDR3 length: 13
D gene: .
J gene: TRBJ2-1
CDR3 protein: CASSFGDISEQFF

V gene: TRBV30
CDR3 length: 16
D gene: TRBD1
J gene: TRBJ1-3
CDR3 protein: CAWRLRQGGSGNTIYF

V gene: TRBV20-1
CDR3 length: 16
D gene: .
J gene: TRBJ2-7
CDR3 protein: CRASRYPLEFRAEQYF

V gene: TRBV6-2/TRBV6-3
CDR3 length: 14
D gene: TRBD2
J gene: TRBJ2-1
CDR3 protein: CASRLAGTYNEQFF

V gene: TRBV6-1
CDR3 length: 11
D gene: .
J gene: TRBJ2-7
CDR3 protein: CASRDLGEQYF

V gene: TRBV6-1
CDR3 length: 14
D gene: .
J gene: TRBJ1-3
CDR3 protein: CASSPIASGNTIYF

V gene: TRBV6-1
CDR3 length: 13
D gene: .
J gene: TRBJ2-2
CDR3 protein: CASSHTDTGELFF

V gene: TRBV7-2
CDR3 length: 16
D gene: TRBD1
J gene: TRBJ2-7
CDR3 protein: CASSLALRQGAYEQYF

V gene: TRBV6-2/TRBV6-3
CDR3 length: 12
D gene: .
J gene: TRBJ2-1
CDR3 protein: CASSSDVNEQFF

V gene: TRBV5-1
CDR3 length: 14
D gene: TRBD1
J gene: TRBJ1-6
CDR3 protein: CASSQGQGYSPLHF

V gene: TRBV28
CDR3 length: 15
D gene: .
J gene: TRBJ2-5
CDR3 protein: CASRFAGRGGEPQYF

V gene: TRBV2
CDR3 length: 13
D gene: TRBD2
J gene: TRBJ2-1
CDR3 protein: CASDLAGDNEQFF

V gene: TRBV7-3
CDR3 length: 16
D gene: TRBD2
J gene: TRBJ2-5
CDR3 protein: CASSLRTSGNQETQYF

V gene: TRBV6-2/TRBV6-3
CDR3 length: 15
D gene: .
J gene: TRBJ2-2
CDR3 protein: CASSRSPQNTGELFF

V gene: TRBV7-9
CDR3 length: 16
D gene: .
J gene: TRBJ2-1
CDR3 protein: CASNLDTTGFYNEQFF

V gene: TRBV10-1
CDR3 length: 15
D gene: .
J gene: TRBJ2-3
CDR3 protein: CASSGRGLNTDTQYF

V gene: TRBV10-3
CDR3 length: 14
D gene: .
J gene: TRBJ1-4
CDR3 protein: CAISESGGSEKLFF

V gene: TRBV4-1
CDR3 length: 19
D gene: .
J gene: TRBJ2-7
CDR3 protein: CASSQDINNPLFKLYEQYF